Listed below are T cell receptor beta chains from one sample, sequenced in a study of blood T cell repertoires in COVID-19. Measured with immunoSEQ multiplex PCR; TCRdb has only the in-frame clones, and not every one. The sample has around 160,000 clones; 80% to 90% are singletons. Sequences were obtained from peripheral blood. The origin of the receptors is a man between 60 and 75 years old with acute or convalescent COVID-19. Each CDR3 is given with its conserved first and last residue. The order of the fields is V gene, J gene, D gene, clone size, CDR3 DNA, CDR3 protein. The D gene is left open where the match is weak. Clone size is stated in some rows and not others, as once, few, many or a class when expanded.

TRBV5-1	TRBJ1-2	TRBD1	NA	TGCGCCAGCAGCTGGGGGGACAGGGCGGGAGGCTACACCTTC	CASSWGDRAGGYTF
TRBV6-5	TRBJ1-5	NA	NA	TGTGCCAGCAGTTACAGCAGGGATCAGCCCCAGCATTTT	CASSYSRDQPQHF
TRBV9	TRBJ2-2	NA	NA	TGTGCCAGCAGCGTAGGAGGGATTAGCACCGGGGAGCTGTTTTTT	CASSVGGISTGELFF
TRBV24-1	TRBJ1-2	TRBD1	NA	TGTGCCACCAGTCAGGGGGCGGACTATGGCTACACCTTC	CATSQGADYGYTF
TRBV5-1	TRBJ2-1	TRBD2	NA	TGCGCCAGCAGCTTGGCTCTAGCGGGGAACAATGAGCAGTTCTTC	CASSLALAGNNEQFF
TRBV11-2	TRBJ1-1	NA	NA	TGTGCCAGCAGCTTAGCCGACTCGCTAGCTTTCTTT	CASSLADSLAFF
TRBV18	TRBJ1-4	NA	NA	TGTGCCAGCTCACCGTCTGCGGCAACTAATGAAAAACTGTTTTTT	CASSPSAATNEKLFF
TRBV3-1/TRBV3-2	TRBJ2-7	NA	NA	TGTGCCAGCAGCCAAGGACTAGGCCACGAGCAGTACTTC	CASSQGLGHEQYF
TRBV10-3	TRBJ1-1	NA	NA	TGTGCCATCAGTGAGCCCCAGGGGAAGGAATCTGAAGCTTTCTTT	CAISEPQGKESEAFF
TRBV6-1	TRBJ1-2	NA	once	TGTGCCAGCAGTGAAGCGGGCAGGGCTAACTATGGCTACACCTTC	CASSEAGRANYGYTF
TRBV27	TRBJ1-1	NA	NA	TGTGCCAGCAGTAAGACAAATTCGAACACTGAAGCTTTCTTT	CASSKTNSNTEAFF
TRBV5-1	TRBJ1-2	TRBD1	NA	TGCGCCAGCAGCTTGGGGGGACAGCACACCAACTATGGCTACACCTTC	CASSLGGQHTNYGYTF
TRBV15	TRBJ1-5	NA	NA	TGTGCCACCAGCAGAGATCGGAGTCAGCCCCAGCATTTT	CATSRDRSQPQHF
TRBV4-2	TRBJ2-2	TRBD2	NA	TGTGCCAGCAGGACTAGCGGGGGACACACCGGGGAGCTGTTTTTT	CASRTSGGHTGELFF
TRBV6-1	TRBJ2-2	NA	once	TGTGCCAGCAGTGAACGTAGGGGATTTGGGGAGCTGTTTTTT	CASSERRGFGELFF
TRBV20-1	TRBJ1-1	NA	NA	TGCAGTGCCGCGGGCCCTGAAGCTTTCTTT	CSAAGPEAFF
TRBV25-1	TRBJ2-3	TRBD1	NA	TGTGCCAGCATGAGGACAGGGACGTCAGATACGCAGTATTTT	CASMRTGTSDTQYF
TRBV24-1	TRBJ2-2	NA	NA	TGTGCCACCAGTGCTACCGGGGAGCTGTTTTTT	CATSATGELFF
TRBV5-1	TRBJ2-2	NA	NA	TGCGCCAGCAGCTTAAAACAGGGTGACACCGGGGAGCTGTTTTTT	CASSLKQGDTGELFF
TRBV2	TRBJ1-5	TRBD1	NA	TGTGCCAGCACGAGGACAGGGGTAGATCAGCCCCAGCATTTT	CASTRTGVDQPQHF
TRBV27	TRBJ2-1	NA	NA	TGTGCCAGCAGTTTGTTACTAGCTCGGGGTTACAATGAGCAGTTCTTC	CASSLLLARGYNEQFF
TRBV5-1	TRBJ2-2	TRBD1	NA	TGCGCCAGCAGCGTCGGGACAGCCCGCGGGGAGCTGTTTTTT	CASSVGTARGELFF
TRBV18	TRBJ1-2	TRBD1	NA	TGTGCCAGCTCACTAAGAACGGGACAGGGAAAAGTCGAGAACTATGGCTACACCTTC	CASSLRTGQGKVENYGYTF
TRBV6-1	TRBJ1-1	TRBD1	NA	TGTGCCAGCAGTGATTGGGACAGGATGAACACTGAAGCTTTCTTT	CASSDWDRMNTEAFF
TRBV7-9	TRBJ1-4	TRBD1	NA	TGTGCCAGCAGCGCGAGGACAGGGGCAACTAATGAAAAACTGTTTTTT	CASSARTGATNEKLFF
TRBV2	TRBJ1-6	NA	NA	TGTGCCAGCACGAGGGAGCGGAATTCACCCCTCCACTTT	CASTRERNSPLHF
TRBV12-3/TRBV12-4	TRBJ1-3	TRBD1	NA	TGTGCCAGCAGTACAGGGGCCGGAAACACCATATATTTT	CASSTGAGNTIYF
TRBV4-1	TRBJ1-3	NA	NA	TGCGCCAGCAGCCCCATGGGGCAGGGGAACACCATATATTTT	CASSPMGQGNTIYF
TRBV12-5	TRBJ2-7	NA	few	TGTGCTAGTGGTTTGGTACTCGGGGGAGTGGGGACTTCCCGCGAGCAGTACTTC	CASGLVLGGVGTSREQYF
TRBV23-1	TRBJ1-5	TRBD1	NA	TGCGCCAGCAGTCAAGGGACAGCGCCCAATCAGCCCCAGCATTTT	CASSQGTAPNQPQHF
TRBV9	TRBJ2-1	TRBD2	NA	TGTGCCAGCAGCGTAGAAAGCGGGGGGGACAATGAGCAGTTCTTC	CASSVESGGDNEQFF
TRBV7-2	TRBJ2-1	NA	once	TGTGCCAGCAGCCCACAGGGCGTGGGGGCGGGCAATGAGCAGTTCTTC	CASSPQGVGAGNEQFF
TRBV7-8	TRBJ1-1	NA	NA	TGTGCCAGCAGCCCCTCCCGTCCCGTTGACAGCACTGAAGCTTTCTTT	CASSPSRPVDSTEAFF
TRBV13	TRBJ2-2	TRBD2	NA	TGTGCCAGCAGCCTCGGGGTAGCGGGGGTCACCGGGGAGCTGTTTTTT	CASSLGVAGVTGELFF
TRBV5-6	TRBJ1-5	NA	NA	TGTGCCAGCAGCTTGCCAAATCAGCCCCAGCATTTT	CASSLPNQPQHF
TRBV5-1	TRBJ1-1	TRBD1	NA	TGCGCCAGCACCCAGACAGGGAGCACTGAAGCTTTCTTT	CASTQTGSTEAFF
TRBV3-1/TRBV3-2	TRBJ1-1	TRBD1	few	TGTGCCAGCAGCCAGGCCGACAGGGGAGGCACTGAAGCTTTCTTT	CASSQADRGGTEAFF
TRBV5-1	TRBJ2-5	NA	once	TGCGCCAGCAGCCCCTATATCCAAGAGACCCAGTACTTC	CASSPYIQETQYF
TRBV15	TRBJ1-1	TRBD1	NA	TGTGCCACCAGCAGGACAGGGACCATCTCGGGGACTGAAGCTTTCTTT	CATSRTGTISGTEAFF
TRBV27	TRBJ2-7	TRBD1	NA	TGTGCCAGCGGACTGGGACAGGGGATTGAGCAGTACTTC	CASGLGQGIEQYF
TRBV11-2	TRBJ1-1	NA	NA	TGTGCCAGCAGCTTAAGCTACACTGAAGCTTTCTTT	CASSLSYTEAFF
TRBV6-1	TRBJ1-1	TRBD1	NA	TGTGCCAGCAGGGGACAGACGAACACTGAAGCTTTCTTT	CASRGQTNTEAFF
TRBV3-1/TRBV3-2	TRBJ2-7	TRBD1	NA	TGTGCCAGCAGCCAGACTCCCGACAGGGGGTACGAGCAGTACTTC	CASSQTPDRGYEQYF
TRBV18	TRBJ2-3	NA	NA	TGTGCCAGCTCACCACGACAGGGAGGATCAGATACGCAGTATTTT	CASSPRQGGSDTQYF
TRBV6-2/TRBV6-3	TRBJ2-7	NA	NA	TGTGCCAGCAGCCACACTACTCAGGGACTGTTGAGGGGCTACGAGCAGTACTTC	CASSHTTQGLLRGYEQYF
TRBV9	TRBJ1-6	NA	NA	TGTGCCAGCAGCCCCCTGGGGGGGAATTCACCCCTCCACTTT	CASSPLGGNSPLHF
TRBV5-6	TRBJ1-5	NA	NA	TGTGCCAGCAGCTTGGGGGCAGGGCTACAGCCCCAGCATTTT	CASSLGAGLQPQHF
TRBV6-5	TRBJ1-2	NA	NA	TGTGCCAGCTATGGAACCACCCCTCTCAGGGGCTACACCTTC	CASYGTTPLRGYTF
TRBV6-5	TRBJ1-6	NA	once	TGTGCCAGCAGTTACTTCAGTCCTAATTCACCCCTCCACTTT	CASSYFSPNSPLHF
TRBV19	TRBJ1-1	TRBD1	NA	TGTGCCAGTAGTATAGGGGAGACAGGGGCCGAAGCTTTCTTT	CASSIGETGAEAFF
TRBV11-1	TRBJ2-7	NA	NA	TGTGCCAGCAGCCTTCCCCCAGGAGGGTTGCCCTACGAGCAGTACTTC	CASSLPPGGLPYEQYF
TRBV14	TRBJ1-1	NA	NA	TGTGCCAGCAGCCAGGACAAGGCTGGGATGAACACTGAAGCTTTCTTT	CASSQDKAGMNTEAFF
TRBV7-2	TRBJ1-4	TRBD1	NA	TGTGCCAGCAGCTTAAGGCAGGGGGCAGCTAATGAAAAACTGTTTTTT	CASSLRQGAANEKLFF
TRBV5-5	TRBJ1-5	NA	NA	TGTGCCAGCAGCTTGTTACAGAATCAGCCCCAGCATTTT	CASSLLQNQPQHF
TRBV5-1	TRBJ1-1	TRBD1	few	TGCGCCAGCAGCGTAACAGGGGCGGCTGAAGCTTTCTTT	CASSVTGAAEAFF